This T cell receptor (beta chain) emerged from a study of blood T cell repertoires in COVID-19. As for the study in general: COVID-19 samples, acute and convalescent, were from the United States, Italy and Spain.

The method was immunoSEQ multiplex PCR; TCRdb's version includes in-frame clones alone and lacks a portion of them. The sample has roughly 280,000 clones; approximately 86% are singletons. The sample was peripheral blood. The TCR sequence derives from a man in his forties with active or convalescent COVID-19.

The DNA for the CDR3 is TGTGCCACCAGTCGGGTGGCGGGCGAGCAGTACTTC. Translating gives CATSRVAGEQYF. The chain uses TRBV24-1 and TRBJ2-7, with D maybe TRBD2 (5 bases). CDR1 KGHDR and CDR2 SFDVKD come from the germline V gene. CDR3 length: 12 residues. Deletions cut 6 bases from V and 6 bases from J, with 11 bases between.